The 10 T cell receptor beta chains presented below share a single source sample, sequenced in a study of beta chain features in type 1 diabetes. Study-level points and caveats: Moderate yet significant TCRB CDR3 shortening was seen in Type 1 diabetes patients in all four CD4+ subsets.

Isolated RNA was reverse transcribed in full, so expressed TCRB transcripts were sequenced. TCRdb's copy holds only in-frame clones and misses some; the assay was immunoSEQ multiplex PCR. The data show approximately 170,000 clones, roughly 59% seen once. For these TCRs, the target antigens are not known. The sample consisted of naive CD4+ T cells from blood. Receptor source: a man aged 25 to 40 with type 1 diabetes.

This chain uses TRBV27 with TRBJ1-1; D is unclear. CDR1 is MNHEY, CDR2 SMNVEV, per germline (reference sequence). This CDR3 region has 14 residues. Trimming cost V 3 bases and J 1 base, with 9 bases left between them. As DNA, the CDR3 is TGTGCCAGCAGTTTGTCGCAGGAGAACACTGAAGCTTTCTTT. As protein: CASSLSQENTEAFF.

J is TRBJ1-2 and V is TRBV29-1, with a tentative D call TRBD1 (5 bases). V lost 7 bases and J lost 5, with 17 bases in between. Germline lookup yields CDR1 SQVTM and CDR2 ANQGSEA. The CDR3 contains 13 residues. The CDR3 bases are TGCAGCGCTTCTTGGCAGGGAGATTATGGCTACACCTTC. It is translated as CSASWQGDYGYTF.

This clone was seen a handful of times. The chain combines TRBV30 with TRBJ2-3; TRBD2 matches 8 bases. Germline V gene sequence: CDR1 GTSNPN, CDR2 SVGIG (reference sequence). The CDR3 is 15 amino acids. V lost 0 bases to trimming and J lost 2 bases; unmatched junction nucleotides: 4. The CDR3 DNA reads as TGTGCCTGGAGTGTACTAGCGGCTTACACAGATACGCAGTATTTT. This encodes CAWSVLAAYTDTQYF.

This clone was seen more than once but under ten times. CDR3: CASSYTDRVSEQYF. DNA for the CDR3: TGTGCCAGCAGTTATACGGACAGGGTGAGCGAGCAGTACTTC. The rearrangement links TRBV28 to TRBJ2-7; 8 nucleotides line up with TRBD1. The germline gives CDR1 MDHEN, CDR2 SYDVKM. The CDR3 is 14 residues long. J gave up 6 bases and V 4 bases, and 8 bases lay outside the gene matches.

V usage is TRBV6-6 and J usage is TRBJ1-1; TRBD1 is a possible D gene (6 bases). CDR1 MNHNY and CDR2 SVGAGI come from the germline V gene (reference sequence). The CDR3 is 15 residues long. The V gene lost 8 bases and the J gene lost 1 base, with 17 bases spanning the gap. The CDR3, as DNA: TGTGCCAGCTTGACGGTTTGGGGGCAGAACACTGAAGCTTTCTTT. Protein sequence: CASLTVWGQNTEAFF.

This clone has a handful of counts. The chain has TRBV7-8 and TRBJ2-7; D gene unclear. CDR1 is SGHVS and CDR2 is FQNEAQ in the germline V gene. Trimming stripped 2 bases from V and 4 bases from J, with 12 bases between. The CDR3 is 14 residues long. CDR3 DNA sequence: TGTGCCAGCAGCTTATTCGAAGGTCATTACGAGCAGTACTTC. Translated: CASSLFEGHYEQYF.

V gene TRBV9 combines with J gene TRBJ2-7, with D uncertain. Germline V CDR1 and CDR2: SGDLS, YYNGEE. The CDR3 runs to 16 residues. Trimming pared 2 bases from V and 2 bases from J, leaving 17 bases between. The CDR3 DNA reads TGTGCCAGCAGCGTGATGGGATCTGGGCTCCCCTACGAGCAGTACTTC. Its translation is CASSVMGSGLPYEQYF.

The chain links TRBV2 to TRBJ2-4, with unresolved D. The length of the CDR3 is 12 residues. The ends were cut back, 7 bases at V and 2 bases at J, with 6 bases in the middle. Per the germline V gene, CDR1 is SNHLY and CDR2 is FYNNEI. The CDR3, as DNA: TGTGCCAGCATGGCGACCAAAAACATTCAGTACTTC. Residues: CASMATKNIQYF.

This chain uses TRBV30 with TRBJ2-7, with D perhaps matching TRBD1 (6 bases). The CDR3 covers 12 residues. V was pared by 4 bases and J by 2 bases, with 9 bases between. Per the germline V gene, CDR1 is GTSNPN and CDR2 is SVGIG (reference sequence). CDR3: CAWMTGTYEQYF. CDR3 in DNA: TGTGCCTGGATGACAGGTACCTACGAGCAGTACTTC.

The gene calls are TRBV29-1 and TRBJ1-2; D may be TRBD1 (5 bases). The CDR3 is made up of 11 amino acids. Germline CDR1 reads SQVTM; CDR2 reads ANQGSEA. CDR3 protein: CSIRDNYGYTF. The CDR3, as DNA: TGCAGTATCCGGGACAACTATGGCTACACCTTC.